This T cell receptor (beta chain) derives from a study of T-cell reconstitution after alpha-beta-depleted transplantation in children. The TCRbeta library was prepared with unique molecular identifiers. In TCRdb, the PCR reads were re-called with MiXCR into one record per CDR3 protein. The sample consists of some 640,000 distinct CDR3 sequences, approximately 15% of them appearing once. This clonotype was counted many times. The input for sequencing was PBMCs from the stem cell graft donor, taken from the stem cell graft. The TCR was taken from a human donor who donated a stem cell graft to a child with acute myeloid leukemia.

CDR3 DNA: TGTGCCAGCAGCTTAGGGACAGGGCAAGAGACCCAGTACTTC. Translating gives CASSLGTGQETQYF. The chain uses TRBV7-2 and TRBJ2-5; the match to TRBD1 covers 8 bases. Per the germline V gene, CDR1 is SGHTA and CDR2 is FQGNSA. The CDR3 is 14 amino acids. Losses at the gene ends were 1 base for V and 2 bases for J; bases not matched to a gene: 0.